This TCR beta chain derives from a study of CXCR3-negative and CXCR3-positive naive CD8 T cells. Overall study: Cumulative TRB read yield was approximately 135 million, averaging about 1.5 +/- 0.3 million per library.

Findings and limits, study-wide: With surface CD5 comparable between naive subsets, TCR strength was estimated using properties derived from the TRB CDR3. Naive cells, whether CXCR3-negative or CXCR3-positive, had similar TRBV-TRBJ usage, while memory cells differed.

Concerning this clonotype itself: Its antigen is unidentified.

The CDR3 is 15 residues long. CDR1 and CDR2 from the germline V gene are MDHEN and SYDVKM. The libraries of TRB cDNA were constructed through 5' RACE using UMI labels. TCRdb re-called the 5' RACE reads; one entry per CDR3 protein, DNA not given. The sample has several thousand distinct CDR3 sequences. This receptor was obtained from a human donor in good health. Some clones in this sample may be carry-over from other donors' samples. Sequencing was carried out using naive CXCR3- CD8+ T cells from blood. The subset was: CD45RO-CCR7+CD27+CD95- naive CD8+ T cells lacking CXCR3 (TNR3-). The chain is built from TRBV28 and TRBJ2-1; the TCRdb call, TRBD2, lacks DNA for checking. CDR3 region: CASSSEREIYHEQFF.